Listed below are T cell receptor beta chains from one sample, sequenced in a study of blood T cell repertoires in COVID-19. Measured with immunoSEQ multiplex PCR; TCRdb has only the in-frame clones, and not every one. Seen here are under 250,000 clones, 83% observed once, and the top ten hold 8.5% to 10%. The material sequenced was peripheral blood. The receptors here all came from a man aged 40-50 years with active or convalescent COVID-19. Each CDR3 is given with its conserved first and last residue. Fields, in order: V gene, J gene, clone size, D gene, CDR3 DNA, CDR3 protein. The D gene is left open where the match is weak. Some rows have no size entry. The others give once, few or many, or a class for an expanded clone.

TRBV25-1	TRBJ1-2	NA	NA	TGTGCCAGCAGTGAATCTGAGAGGTGGTATGGCTACACCTTC	CASSESERWYGYTF
TRBV29-1	TRBJ1-2	NA	TRBD1	TGCAGCGTTGACCCAGGGGGGAGCTATGGCTACACCTTC	CSVDPGGSYGYTF
TRBV7-2	TRBJ1-2	NA	NA	TGTGCCAGCAGCTTAGACTCCTCGGTGAACTATGGCTACACCTTC	CASSLDSSVNYGYTF
TRBV21-1	TRBJ2-7	NA	NA	TGTGCCAGCAGCAACCCCCCTAGACAGGGGCTTACCTACGAGCAGTACTTC	CASSNPPRQGLTYEQYF
TRBV29-1	TRBJ1-1	NA	NA	TGCAGCGTTGCAGGTCACCTTAACCAAATGAACACTGAAGCTTTCTTT	CSVAGHLNQMNTEAFF
TRBV27	TRBJ1-2	NA	NA	TGTGCCAGCAGTTTTCGGGGTAGTGCTCACTATGGCTACACCTTC	CASSFRGSAHYGYTF
TRBV11-2	TRBJ1-1	NA	TRBD1	TGTGCCAGCAGCATGGGACAGGGGAACACTGAAGCTTTCTTT	CASSMGQGNTEAFF
TRBV7-9	TRBJ1-2	NA	NA	TGTGCCAGCAGCTTCCCTTCGACCGACAGGCCGACCGGCTACACCTTC	CASSFPSTDRPTGYTF
TRBV15	TRBJ1-3	NA	NA	TGTGCCACCAGCAGAGAACGGGGGACCCCTGGAAACACCATATATTTT	CATSRERGTPGNTIYF
TRBV30	TRBJ1-3	NA	NA	TGTGCCTGGAACTCGAACTCTGGAAACACCATATATTTT	CAWNSNSGNTIYF
TRBV12-5	TRBJ1-5	NA	NA	TGTGCTAGTGGTTTGGTAATAGGAGGGAGCAATCAGCCCCAGCATTTT	CASGLVIGGSNQPQHF
TRBV9	TRBJ1-4	NA	NA	TGTGCCAGCAGCTCCACAGGAACCGATGAAAAACTGTTTTTT	CASSSTGTDEKLFF
TRBV7-2	TRBJ1-2	NA	TRBD1	TGTGCCAGCAGCCCCGGACAGGGGCCATACTATGGCTACACCTTC	CASSPGQGPYYGYTF
TRBV5-1	TRBJ1-4	NA	TRBD1	TGCGCCAGCAGCTTGCCCGGGACAGATAATGAAAAACTGTTTTTT	CASSLPGTDNEKLFF
TRBV24-1	TRBJ1-2	NA	TRBD1	TGTGCCACCAGTGACTCCGGACAGGACTATAACTATGGCTACACCTTC	CATSDSGQDYNYGYTF
TRBV5-1	TRBJ2-5	NA	NA	TGCGCCAGCAGCTTGGTACGGGAGACCCAGTACTTC	CASSLVRETQYF
TRBV2	TRBJ1-3	NA	NA	TGTGCCAGCAGCACAGGGTTCTTCACCATATATTTT	CASSTGFFTIYF
TRBV24-1	TRBJ1-1	NA	NA	TGTGCCACCAGTGACAAAGGGAGGAACACTGAAGCTTTCTTT	CATSDKGRNTEAFF
TRBV5-5	TRBJ2-5	NA	TRBD1	TGTGCCAGCAGCGGAGGGACAGGGCCTTGGGAGACCCAGTACTTC	CASSGGTGPWETQYF
TRBV29-1	TRBJ1-1	NA	NA	TGCAGCGCCAAAATAACCCGACAGGTGGGGACCACTGAAGCTTTCTTT	CSAKITRQVGTTEAFF
TRBV24-1	TRBJ1-2	few	TRBD1	TGTGCCACCAGTGATGCCGACAGGGATGGCTACACCTTC	CATSDADRDGYTF
TRBV5-6	TRBJ2-1	few	NA	TGTGCCAGCAGCCCCAGGACTTACAATGAGCAGTTCTTC	CASSPRTYNEQFF
TRBV15	TRBJ1-6	NA	NA	TGTGCCACCAGCCCCGGACGGACAATCAACTATAATTCACCCCTCCACTTT	CATSPGRTINYNSPLHF
TRBV29-1	TRBJ2-5	NA	NA	TGCAGCGGCAGGTACCAAGAGACCCAGTACTTC	CSGRYQETQYF
TRBV6-2/TRBV6-3	TRBJ2-7	NA	TRBD2	TGTGCCAGCAGTTACTTGGGACTAGCGGAGACCTACGAGCAGTACTTC	CASSYLGLAETYEQYF
TRBV2	TRBJ2-1	NA	TRBD2	TGTGCCAGCAGTCCCCTCGATAGCGGGAGAATAAACAATGAGCAGTTCTTC	CASSPLDSGRINNEQFF
TRBV18	TRBJ2-2	NA	NA	TGTGCCAGCTCACCGGGGACTGGTAGGGAGCTGTTTTTT	CASSPGTGRELFF
TRBV6-1	TRBJ2-3	NA	TRBD2	TGTGCCAGCAGTGCCGTTCTGGGACTAGCATCGACCACGGGTACGCAGTATTTT	CASSAVLGLASTTGTQYF
TRBV29-1	TRBJ2-1	NA	TRBD2	TGCAGCAGCTGGGGCGGGAGCTCCTACAATGAGCAGTTCTTC	CSSWGGSSYNEQFF
TRBV28	TRBJ1-2	NA	NA	TGTGCCAGCAGTTCCTCTTCCTATGGCTACACCTTC	CASSSSSYGYTF
TRBV28	TRBJ1-5	NA	TRBD1	TGTGCCAGCAGTTCTACAGGGGACGCAGAAATCCAGCCCCAGCATTTT	CASSSTGDAEIQPQHF
TRBV18	TRBJ1-2	NA	TRBD1	TGTGCCAGCTCACCACAGGGACAGGGGTTGCGTGGCTACACCTTC	CASSPQGQGLRGYTF
TRBV9	TRBJ1-4	NA	NA	TGTGCCAGCAGCGTAGGGGCAGTAACTAATGAAAAACTGTTTTTT	CASSVGAVTNEKLFF
TRBV18	TRBJ2-5	NA	NA	TGTGCCAGCTCACCAACCGGGAGCGCGGGGACCCAGTACTTC	CASSPTGSAGTQYF
TRBV25-1	TRBJ1-1	NA	NA	TGTGCCAGCAGTGAGGCAGGGTGGGAAGCTTTCTTT	CASSEAGWEAFF
TRBV29-1	TRBJ1-2	NA	TRBD1	TGCAGCGCAGGGACAGGAGGAGGGGGATCAGGGCTCTATGGCTACACCTTC	CSAGTGGGGSGLYGYTF
TRBV27	TRBJ1-5	NA	NA	TGTGCCAGCAGTTTAGGCGGGGATTATCAGCCCCAGCATTTT	CASSLGGDYQPQHF
TRBV5-5	TRBJ1-3	NA	NA	TGTGCCAGCAACCCACTGGGCAGCTCTGGAAACACCATATATTTT	CASNPLGSSGNTIYF
TRBV27	TRBJ1-1	NA	NA	TGTGCCAGCAGTTTAACCAGCCCAGGGGCTACTGAAGCTTTCTTT	CASSLTSPGATEAFF
TRBV11-2	TRBJ1-1	NA	NA	TGTGCCAGCAGCTTACAGAACACTGAAGCTTTCTTT	CASSLQNTEAFF
TRBV7-8	TRBJ1-2	NA	NA	TGTGCCAGCAGCTCCCGGACAGCTTCCGCCCTCTATGGCTACACCTTC	CASSSRTASALYGYTF
TRBV2	TRBJ1-1	NA	NA	TGTGCCAGCAGGCCATTCCGGGACTACACTGAAGCTTTCTTT	CASRPFRDYTEAFF
TRBV7-9	TRBJ2-7	NA	NA	TGTGCCAGCAGCGCGGGCGGGGCCTACGAGCAGTACTTC	CASSAGGAYEQYF
TRBV6-6	TRBJ1-1	NA	TRBD1	TGTGCCAGCAGTCTCGGACAGGTCCTAGGGAGTATGAACACTGAAGCTTTCTTT	CASSLGQVLGSMNTEAFF
TRBV9	TRBJ1-2	few	NA	TGTGCCAGCAGCGGCGTTGATGGCTACACCTTC	CASSGVDGYTF
TRBV10-3	TRBJ2-3	NA	NA	TGTGCCATCATGCGGGAAGTGCGCACAGATACGCAGTATTTT	CAIMREVRTDTQYF
TRBV4-2	TRBJ2-5	once	NA	TGTGCCAGCAGCCTGGACACCTACCAAGAGACCCAGTACTTC	CASSLDTYQETQYF
TRBV19	TRBJ2-7	NA	NA	TGTGCCAGTAGTCTCACCAAAGCCGCCTACGAGCAGTACTTC	CASSLTKAAYEQYF
TRBV7-8	TRBJ1-3	once	TRBD1	TGTGCCAGCAGCCCGAGAACAGGGGCTGGAAACACCATATATTTT	CASSPRTGAGNTIYF
TRBV7-9	TRBJ2-7	once	NA	TGTGCCAGCAGCTCACAGGGAAACAGGGCCGGGCAGTACTTC	CASSSQGNRAGQYF
TRBV30	TRBJ2-7	NA	NA	TGTGCCTGGAGTGCTCCGGGACAACCCTACGAGCAGTACTTC	CAWSAPGQPYEQYF
TRBV6-7	TRBJ2-7	NA	TRBD1	TGTGCCAGCAGCTCCCCGGGACAGGAAATCTCCTACGAGCAGTACTTC	CASSSPGQEISYEQYF
TRBV29-1	TRBJ2-5	NA	NA	TGCAGCGCTGCAGCGGGAGAGACCCAGTACTTC	CSAAAGETQYF
TRBV30	TRBJ1-4	NA	TRBD1	TGTGCCTGGAGCCCCGGGACAGTTAATGAAAAACTGTTTTTT	CAWSPGTVNEKLFF
TRBV6-2/TRBV6-3	TRBJ1-2	NA	NA	TGTGCCAGCAGTTACGATCGGGAGTATGGCTACACCTTC	CASSYDREYGYTF